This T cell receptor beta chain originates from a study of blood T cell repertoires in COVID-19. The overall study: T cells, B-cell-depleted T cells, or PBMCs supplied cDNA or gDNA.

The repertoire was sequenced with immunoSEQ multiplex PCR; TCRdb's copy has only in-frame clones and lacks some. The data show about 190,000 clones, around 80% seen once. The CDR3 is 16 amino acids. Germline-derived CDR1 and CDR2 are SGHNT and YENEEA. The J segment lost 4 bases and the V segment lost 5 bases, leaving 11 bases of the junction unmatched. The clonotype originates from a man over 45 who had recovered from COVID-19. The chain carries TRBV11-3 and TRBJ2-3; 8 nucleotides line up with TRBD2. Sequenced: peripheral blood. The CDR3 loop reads CASSKRSGSPSDTQYF. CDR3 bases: TGTGCCAGCAGCAAGAGAAGCGGGAGTCCCTCAGATACGCAGTATTTT.